The TCR beta chain described here comes from a study of siplizumab effects on memory and regulatory T cells. Whole-study results and caveats: Naive T cells apparently outstripped memory cells in diversity and seemed major alloresponse contributors. Assignment of a naive or memory phenotype failed for roughly 75-97% of the proliferating CD4+ or CD8+ clones.

In each sample, 85,000 to 100,000 TCR templates were assayed. Repertoires were generated with immunoSEQ multiplex PCR, while TCRdb's copy carries only in-frame clones and drops some. The sample carries nearly 95,000 clones, around 94% recorded once. The CDR3 covers 18 residues. Trimming cost V 2 bases and J 1 base; bases outside gene matches: 11. Germline V gene lookup returns CDR1 SNHLY and CDR2 FYNNEI. Comments on this clone: Antigen: not known.

This chain links TRBV2 with TRBJ2-1; 7 nucleotides match TRBD2. The sequenced sample was non-Treg CD4+ T cells sorted from blood. The clonotype comes from a human donor in good health. The CDR3: CASSEYGGGRGSYNEQFF. CDR3 DNA: TGTGCCAGCAGTGAATATGGGGGAGGGCGGGGGTCCTACAATGAGCAGTTCTTC. Based on the CDR3 plus reference TRBV2 and TRBJ2-1, the full variable domain is EPEVTQTPSHQVTQMGQEVILRCVPISNHLYFYWYRQILGQKVEFLVSFYNNEISEKSEIFDDQFSVERPDGSNFTLKIRSTKLEDSAMYFCASSEYGGGRGSYNEQFFGPGTRLTVL.